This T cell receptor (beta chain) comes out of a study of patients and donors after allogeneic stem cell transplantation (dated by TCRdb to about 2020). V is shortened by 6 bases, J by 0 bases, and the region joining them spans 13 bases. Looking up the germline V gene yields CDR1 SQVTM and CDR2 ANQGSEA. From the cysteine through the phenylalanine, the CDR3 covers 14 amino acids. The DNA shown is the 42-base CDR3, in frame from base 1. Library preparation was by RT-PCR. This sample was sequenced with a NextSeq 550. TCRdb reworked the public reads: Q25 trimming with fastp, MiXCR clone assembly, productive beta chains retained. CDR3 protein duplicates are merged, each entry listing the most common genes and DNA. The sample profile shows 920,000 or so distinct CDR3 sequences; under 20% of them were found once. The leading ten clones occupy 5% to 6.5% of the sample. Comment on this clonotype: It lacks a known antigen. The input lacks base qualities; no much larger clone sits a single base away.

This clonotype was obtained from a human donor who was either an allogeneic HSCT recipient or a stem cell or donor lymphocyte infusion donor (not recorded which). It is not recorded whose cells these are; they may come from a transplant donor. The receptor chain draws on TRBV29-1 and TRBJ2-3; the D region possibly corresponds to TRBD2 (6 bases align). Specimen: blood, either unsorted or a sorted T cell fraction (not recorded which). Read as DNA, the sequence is TGCAGCGTGGGGGGTCGTCTTAGCACAGATACGCAGTATTTT. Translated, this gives CSVGGRLSTDTQYF.